The clone carrying this TCR beta chain came up a few times. Its antigen remains unidentified. Germline V gives CDR1 DFQATT, CDR2 SNEGSKA (reference sequence). The CDR3 has 17 residues. Trimming took 3 bases from V and 7 from J; bases not matched to a gene: 19. The sample comes from a study of T cell repertoires in cytomegalovirus infection. TCRdb processed the reads anew with MiXCR; each CDR3 protein has one entry. Of around 770,000 distinct CDR3 sequences listed, 25% to 30% are singletons. The source of this sequence is a human donor in good health (CMV status not recorded). Some clones in this sample may be carry-over from other donors' samples. The chain joins TRBV20-1 to TRBJ1-2, with 8 bases matching TRBD1. Specimen: cultured CD8+ T cells from PBMCs, collected from culture after CMV antigen stimulation. As DNA, the CDR3 is TGCAGTGCTAGTCAGGCCGGACAGGGAGCCTCTTTTCCTGGCTACACCTTC. Amino acids: CSASQAGQGASFPGYTF.